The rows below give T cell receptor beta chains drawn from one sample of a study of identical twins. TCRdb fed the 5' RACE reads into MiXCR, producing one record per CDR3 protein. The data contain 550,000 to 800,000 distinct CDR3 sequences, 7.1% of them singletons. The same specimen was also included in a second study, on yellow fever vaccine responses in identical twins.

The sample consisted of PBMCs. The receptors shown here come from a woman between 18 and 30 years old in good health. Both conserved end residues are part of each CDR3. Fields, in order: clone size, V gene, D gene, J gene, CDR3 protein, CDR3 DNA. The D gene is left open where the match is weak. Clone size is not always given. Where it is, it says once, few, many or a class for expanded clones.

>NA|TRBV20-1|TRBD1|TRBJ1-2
CSTGQGENGYTF
TGCAGTACCGGACAGGGAGAGAATGGCTACACCTTC
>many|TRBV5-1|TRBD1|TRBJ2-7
CASRQGVHEQYF
TGCGCCAGCAGACAGGGGGTGCACGAGCAGTACTTC
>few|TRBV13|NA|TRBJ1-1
CASSLVGMTAEAFF
TGTGCCAGCAGCTTAGTAGGAATGACGGCAGAAGCTTTCTTT
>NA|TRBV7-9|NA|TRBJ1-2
CASSSPDIRNGYTF
TGTGCCAGCAGCTCACCCGACATTAGAAATGGCTACACCTTC
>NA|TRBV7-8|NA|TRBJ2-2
CASNGVWGLENTGELFF
TGTGCCAGCAACGGGGTGTGGGGGCTCGAGAACACCGGGGAGCTGTTTTTT
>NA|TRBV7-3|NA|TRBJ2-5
CATEETQYF
TGTGCCACCGAAGAGACCCAGTACTTC
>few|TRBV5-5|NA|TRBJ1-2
CASSFWGGAYGYTF
TGTGCCAGCAGCTTCTGGGGGGGTGCCTATGGCTACACCTTC
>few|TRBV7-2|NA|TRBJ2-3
CASSREWSTDTQYF
TGTGCCAGCTCCAGGGAATGGAGCACAGATACGCAGTATTTT
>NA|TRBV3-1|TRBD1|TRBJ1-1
CASSQDHGTGVHTEAFF
TGTGCCAGCAGCCAAGATCATGGGACAGGGGTTCACACTGAAGCTTTCTTT
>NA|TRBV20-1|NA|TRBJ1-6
CSARGQGTSPLHF
TGCAGTGCTAGAGGGCAGGGGACTTCACCCCTCCACTTT
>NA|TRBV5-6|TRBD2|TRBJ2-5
CASSPRLLGTSGQETQYF
TGTGCCAGCAGCCCCAGACTCCTAGGGACTAGCGGTCAAGAGACCCAGTACTTC
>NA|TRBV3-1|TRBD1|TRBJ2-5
CASSQEGRTGVIQETQYF
TGTGCCAGCAGCCAAGAGGGTCGGACAGGGGTAATTCAAGAGACCCAGTACTTC
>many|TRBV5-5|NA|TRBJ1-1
CASSLGPLNTEAFF
TGTGCCAGCAGCTTGGGGCCACTTAACACTGAAGCTTTCTTT
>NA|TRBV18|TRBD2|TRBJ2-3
CASSPRSGGTDTQYF
TGTGCCAGCTCACCACGAAGCGGGGGCACAGATACGCAGTATTTT
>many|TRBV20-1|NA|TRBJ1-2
CSARAPSNYGYTF
TGCAGTGCTAGAGCCCCTTCTAACTATGGCTACACCTTC
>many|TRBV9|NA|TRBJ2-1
CASSVDTRENEQFF
TGTGCCAGCAGCGTAGACACTCGGGAGAATGAGCAGTTCTTC
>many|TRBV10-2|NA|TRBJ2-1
CASSEYQEKSYNEQFF
TGCGCCAGCAGTGAGTATCAGGAGAAGTCCTACAATGAGCAGTTCTTC
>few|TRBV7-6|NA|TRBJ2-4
CASSQGHIAKNIQYF
TGTGCCAGCAGCCAGGGACACATAGCCAAAAACATTCAGTACTTC
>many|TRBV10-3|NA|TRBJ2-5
CAISRLELETQYF
TGTGCCATCAGCCGACTAGAACTAGAGACCCAGTACTTC
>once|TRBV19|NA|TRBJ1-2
CASSPGGLGNYGYTF
TGTGCCAGTAGTCCCGGGGGCCTGGGAAACTATGGCTACACCTTC
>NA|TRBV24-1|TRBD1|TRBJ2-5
CATSEQTGGGEIAGQETQYF
TGTGCCACCAGTGAACAGACAGGGGGCGGGGAGATAGCGGGGCAAGAGACCCAGTACTTC
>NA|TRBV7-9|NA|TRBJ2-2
CATPFMPGGELFF
TGTGCCACCCCATTCATGCCAGGGGGGGAGCTGTTTTTT
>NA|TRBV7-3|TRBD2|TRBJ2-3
CASSLEGRADRSTDTQYF
TGTGCCAGCAGCCTTGAGGGGAGGGCGGATCGTAGCACAGATACGCAGTATTTT
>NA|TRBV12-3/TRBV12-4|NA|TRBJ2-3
CASSPAGSTDTQYF
TGTGCCAGCAGCCCTGCAGGGAGCACAGATACGCAGTATTTT
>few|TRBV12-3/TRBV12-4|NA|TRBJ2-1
CASSSGQSRKGKFF
TGTGCCAGCAGTTCAGGACAGAGTCGTAAAGGGAAGTTCTTC
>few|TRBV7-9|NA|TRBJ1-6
CASSLVGQSSYNSPLHF
TGTGCCAGCAGCTTAGTTGGACAGAGCTCCTATAATTCACCCCTCCACTTT
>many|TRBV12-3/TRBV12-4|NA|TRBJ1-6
CASSFRDTPSF
TGTGCCAGCAGTTTCCGGGACACTCCGTCCTTT
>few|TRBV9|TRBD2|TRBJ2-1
CASSVGPQGSGSGNEQFF
TGTGCCAGCAGCGTAGGGCCCCAGGGTAGCGGGAGTGGGAATGAGCAGTTCTTC
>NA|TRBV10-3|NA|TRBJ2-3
CAISVLSLTDTQYF
TGTGCCATCAGTGTTCTCAGTCTCACAGATACGCAGTATTTT
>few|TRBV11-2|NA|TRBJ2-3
CASSLDLGRRTDTQYF
TGTGCCAGCAGCTTAGATCTGGGGAGGAGGACAGATACGCAGTATTTT